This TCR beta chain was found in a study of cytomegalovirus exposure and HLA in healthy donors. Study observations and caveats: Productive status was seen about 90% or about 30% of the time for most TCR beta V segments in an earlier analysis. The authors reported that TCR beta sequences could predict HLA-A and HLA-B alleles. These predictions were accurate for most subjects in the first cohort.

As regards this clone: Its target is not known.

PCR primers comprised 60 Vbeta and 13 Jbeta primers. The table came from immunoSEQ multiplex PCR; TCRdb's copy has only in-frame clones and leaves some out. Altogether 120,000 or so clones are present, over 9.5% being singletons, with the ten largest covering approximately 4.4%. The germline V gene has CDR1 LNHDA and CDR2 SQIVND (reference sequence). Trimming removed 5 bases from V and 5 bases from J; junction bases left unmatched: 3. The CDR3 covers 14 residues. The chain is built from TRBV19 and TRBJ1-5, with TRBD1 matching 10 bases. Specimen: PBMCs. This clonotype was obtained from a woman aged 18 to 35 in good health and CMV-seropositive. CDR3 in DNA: TGTGCCAGTAGTCCGGGACAGGGGTATCAGCCCCAGCATTTT. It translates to CASSPGQGYQPQHF.